Listed here is a single T cell receptor beta chain. The antigen remains unidentified. CDR3 length equals 12 residues. Germline-derived CDR1 and CDR2 are LNHDA and SQIVND (reference sequence). The germline V and J ends were trimmed by 4 bases and 5 bases, with 8 bases remaining between them. The sample originates from a study of T cells after yellow fever vaccination. Study in general: In the case of low-cell-number fractions, SMART-Seq v4 Ultra Low Input was used for preparation. Whole-study results and caveats: There was a possibility that FACS-sorted repertoires contained abundant clonotypes contaminating from the bulk population. Clones that expanded after primary vaccination mostly reappeared after the booster (96% CD4, about 89% CD8).

The 5'RACE template-switching step produced TCR cDNA and added a universal primer site and UMIs. Via MiXCR, TCRdb re-called the 5' RACE reads, giving one row per CDR3 protein. The table includes about 230,000 distinct CDR3 sequences, around 6.7% detected once. The clonotype originates from a man aged 25 to 40 who received the YFV17D yellow fever vaccine. Sample: CD4+ T cells sorted from PBMCs, taken on the day of the yellow fever booster vaccination. J is TRBJ1-2 and V is TRBV19, with D possibly matching TRBD1 (5 bases). The CDR3 bases are TGTGCCAGTAGTAGTCGGACATATGGCTACACCTTC. It yields the protein CASSSRTYGYTF.